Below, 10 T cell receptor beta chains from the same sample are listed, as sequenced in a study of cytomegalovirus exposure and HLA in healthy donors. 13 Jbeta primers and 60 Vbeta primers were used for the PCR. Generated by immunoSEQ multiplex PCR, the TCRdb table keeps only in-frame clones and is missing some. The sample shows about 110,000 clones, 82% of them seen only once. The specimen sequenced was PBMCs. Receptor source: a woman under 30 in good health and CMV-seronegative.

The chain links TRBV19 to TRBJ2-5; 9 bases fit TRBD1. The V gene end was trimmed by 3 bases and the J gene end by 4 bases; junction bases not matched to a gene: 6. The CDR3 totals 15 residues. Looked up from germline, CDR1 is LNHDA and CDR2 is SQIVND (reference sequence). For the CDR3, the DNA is TGTGCCAGTAGTATGGGACAGGGAAATGTAGAGACCCAGTACTTC. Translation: CASSMGQGNVETQYF.

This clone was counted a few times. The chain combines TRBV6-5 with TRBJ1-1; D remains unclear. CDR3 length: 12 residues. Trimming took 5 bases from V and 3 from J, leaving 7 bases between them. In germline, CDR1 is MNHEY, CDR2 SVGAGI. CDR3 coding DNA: TGTGCCAGCAGTCACCGGGACACTGAAGCTTTCTTT. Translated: CASSHRDTEAFF.

CDR3 in amino acids: CASSPPQSRDYGYTF. CDR3 sequence (DNA): TGTGCCAGCTCACCACCGCAGTCCCGGGACTATGGCTACACCTTC. The V gene is TRBV18, the J gene TRBJ1-2; D is unresolved. The V and J ends lost 0 bases and 3 bases respectively, with 11 bases between them. This CDR3 has 15 amino acids. Germline lookup yields CDR1 KGHSH and CDR2 LQKENI.

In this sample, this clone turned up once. The CDR3 sequence is CASSPSGTSAYEQYF. The DNA for the CDR3 is TGTGCCAGCAGCCCATCCGGGACTAGCGCCTACGAGCAGTACTTC. J is TRBJ2-7 and V is TRBV7-2; 10 bases line up with TRBD2. Per germline, CDR1 SGHTA and CDR2 FQGNSA. V shed 5 bases, J shed 2 bases, and the junction held 6 bases outside the gene matches. The CDR3 sequence is 15 residues long. Based on the CDR3 plus reference TRBV7-2 and TRBJ2-7, the full variable domain is GAGVSQSPSNKVTEKGKDVELRCDPISGHTALYWYRQSLGQGLEFLIYFQGNSAPDKSGLPSDRFSAERTGGSVSTLTIQRTQQEDSAVYLCASSPSGTSAYEQYFGPGTRLTVT.

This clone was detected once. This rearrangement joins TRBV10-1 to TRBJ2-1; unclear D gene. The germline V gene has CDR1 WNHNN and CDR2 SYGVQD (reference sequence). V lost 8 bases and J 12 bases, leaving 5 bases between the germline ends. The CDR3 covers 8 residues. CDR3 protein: CASQAQFF. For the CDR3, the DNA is TGCGCCAGCCAGGCGCAGTTCTTC.

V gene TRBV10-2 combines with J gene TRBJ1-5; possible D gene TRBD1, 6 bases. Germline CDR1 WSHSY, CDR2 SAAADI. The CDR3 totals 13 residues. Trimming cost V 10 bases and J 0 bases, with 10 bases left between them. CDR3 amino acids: CATGDTSNQPQHF. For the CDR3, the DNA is TGCGCCACCGGGGACACTAGCAATCAGCCCCAGCATTTT.

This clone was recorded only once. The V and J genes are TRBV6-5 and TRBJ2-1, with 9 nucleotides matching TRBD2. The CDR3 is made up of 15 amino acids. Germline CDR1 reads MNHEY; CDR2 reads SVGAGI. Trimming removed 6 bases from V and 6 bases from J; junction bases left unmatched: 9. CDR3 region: CASSPRTSDVNEQFF. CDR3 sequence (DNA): TGTGCCAGCAGCCCCCGGACTAGCGATGTCAATGAGCAGTTCTTC.

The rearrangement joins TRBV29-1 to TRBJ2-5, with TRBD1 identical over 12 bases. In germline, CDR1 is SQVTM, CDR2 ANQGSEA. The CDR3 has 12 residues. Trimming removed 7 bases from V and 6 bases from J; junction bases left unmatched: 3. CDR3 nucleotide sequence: TGCAGCGGGGGGACAGGGGGCAAGACCCAGTACTTC. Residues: CSGGTGGKTQYF. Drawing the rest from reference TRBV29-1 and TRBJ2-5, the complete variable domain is SAVISQKPSRDICQRGTSLTIQCQVDSQVTMMFWYRQQPGQSLTLIATANQGSEATYESGFVIDKFPISRPNLTFSTLTVSNMSPEDSSIYLCSGGTGGKTQYFGPGTRLLVL.

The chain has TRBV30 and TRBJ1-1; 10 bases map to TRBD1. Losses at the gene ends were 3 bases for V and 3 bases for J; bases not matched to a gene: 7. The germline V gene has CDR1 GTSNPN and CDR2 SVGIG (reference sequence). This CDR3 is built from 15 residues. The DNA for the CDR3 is TGTGCCTGGAGCGGACAGGGGGTGATCTACACTGAAGCTTTCTTT. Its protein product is CAWSGQGVIYTEAFF.

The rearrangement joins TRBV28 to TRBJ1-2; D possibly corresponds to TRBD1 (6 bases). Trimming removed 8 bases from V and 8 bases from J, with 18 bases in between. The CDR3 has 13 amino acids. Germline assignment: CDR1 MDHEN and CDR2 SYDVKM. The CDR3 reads CASFPDRFGGYTF. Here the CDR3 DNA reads TGTGCCAGCTTCCCCGACAGGTTTGGGGGCTACACCTTC.